These 29 T cell receptor beta chains share one sample of origin, sequenced in a study of shared clonotypes between healthy human individuals. TCRdb keeps only in-frame clones here, not all; method: immunoSEQ multiplex PCR. The data show over 950,000 clones, 60% to 80% seen once. The sequencing input was memory CD4+ T cells from PBMCs. The subset here: CD45RA-negative fraction. All receptors derive from a young man in good health. Some clones in this sample may be carry-over from other donors' samples.

V usage is TRBV28 and J usage is TRBJ1-2; a weak D match, TRBD1 (5 bases). Germline V gene data show CDR1 as MDHEN and CDR2 as SYDVKM. Deletions cut 4 bases from V and 5 bases from J, with 20 bases between. The CDR3 has 16 amino acids. DNA for the CDR3: TGTGCCAGCAGTTCCCTAAGGGGTCCTGGACTGTATGGCTACACCTTC. This sequence encodes CASSSLRGPGLYGYTF.

On this clone itself: A much larger clone lies a single base off, so this may be a read error. The genes are TRBV2 and TRBJ1-1; maybe TRBD1 (6 bases). The germline gives CDR1 SNHLY, CDR2 FYNNEI. The CDR3 has 13 residues. Written as DNA, the CDR3 is TGTGCCAGCAGCTTTGACAGGAACCCTGAAGCTTTCTTT. Residues: CASSFDRNPEAFF.

The rearrangement joins TRBV29-1 to TRBJ2-7; possibly TRBD1 for D (6 bases). Trimming stripped 5 bases from V and 3 bases from J, with 14 bases between. The CDR3 has 13 amino acids. Per the germline V gene, CDR1 is SQVTM and CDR2 is ANQGSEA. The CDR3 sequence is CSVTTGPNYEQYF. The DNA of the CDR3 is TGCAGCGTTACCACAGGGCCCAACTACGAGCAGTACTTC.

The J gene is TRBJ2-1, the V gene TRBV5-1; no reliable D call. Looked up from germline, CDR1 is SGHRS and CDR2 is YFSETQ. This CDR3 spans 15 amino acids. V was shortened by 3 bases and J by 6 bases, with 16 bases between the two germline ends. This CDR3 reads CASSSQVGNSNEQFF. DNA of the CDR3: TGCGCCAGCAGCTCGCAGGTGGGGAATTCCAATGAGCAGTTCTTC.

This clone was observed a single time. V gene TRBV2 combines with J gene TRBJ2-7; 9 bases line up with TRBD1. The CDR3 runs to 14 residues. The ends lost 3 bases at V and 4 bases at J; junction bases unmatched: 4. CDR1 and CDR2 (germline): SNHLY, FYNNEI. The CDR3 region is CASSEGQGWYEQYF. The CDR3 nucleotides read TGTGCCAGCAGTGAGGGACAGGGCTGGTACGAGCAGTACTTC. Supplemented by reference TRBV2 and TRBJ2-7, the full variable domain reads EPEVTQTPSHQVTQMGQEVILRCVPISNHLYFYWYRQILGQKVEFLVSFYNNEISEKSEIFDDQFSVERPDGSNFTLKIRSTKLEDSAMYFCASSEGQGWYEQYFGPGTRLTVT.

This rearrangement joins TRBV9 to TRBJ2-7, with 10 bases lining up with TRBD1. Germline V gene data show CDR1 as SGDLS and CDR2 as YYNGEE. The CDR3 runs to 18 residues. With 0 bases clipped from V and 4 bases from J, the junction kept 13 bases outside the gene matches. CDR3 protein: CASSVGPPRRDRGYEQYF. The CDR3 nucleotides are TGTGCCAGCAGCGTAGGTCCGCCCCGCCGGGACAGGGGTTACGAGCAGTACTTC.

This chain links TRBV11-3 with TRBJ2-1; 8 bases are shared with TRBD2. Germline V gives CDR1 SGHNT, CDR2 YENEEA. The CDR3 sequence is 14 residues long. Trimming took 5 bases from V and 10 from J; bases not matched to a gene: 10. The CDR3 DNA is TGTGCCAGCAGCCTCCGGGGGGTAGCGGGAGAGCAGTTCTTC. Translation gives CASSLRGVAGEQFF.

The genes are TRBV6-5 and TRBJ2-1; D perhaps matches TRBD2 (7 bases). The CDR3 extends over 14 amino acids. Germline V CDR1 and CDR2: MNHEY, SVGAGI. V was clipped by 2 bases and J by 9 bases, with 14 bases between them. For the CDR3, the DNA is TGTGCCAGCAGTTACGTTAGGGGGGGTGCTGAGCAGTTCTTC. Its translation is CASSYVRGGAEQFF.

The chain carries TRBV5-4 and TRBJ1-2; 9 bases match TRBD1. The germline V gene has CDR1 SGHNT and CDR2 YYREEE (reference sequence). This CDR3 has 15 amino acids. The V and J ends lost 0 bases and 2 bases, in that order; junction bases with no gene match: 2. This CDR3 is CASSLGGTGNYGYTF. CDR3 DNA: TGTGCCAGCAGCTTGGGGGGGACAGGGAACTATGGCTACACCTTC. The full variable domain, in which reference TRBV5-4 and TRBJ1-2 provide the parts outside the CDR3, is ETGVTQSPTHLIKTRGQQVTLRCSSQSGHNTVSWYQQALGQGPQFIFQYYREEENGRGNFPPRFSGLQFPNYSSELNVNALELDDSALYLCASSLGGTGNYGYTFGSGTRLTVV.

The chain links TRBV11-2 to TRBJ2-1; D unclear. Looked up from germline, CDR1 is SGHAT and CDR2 is FQNNGV. The V and J ends lost 5 bases and 1 base respectively, with 3 bases between them. This CDR3 is built from 12 residues. The CDR3 bases are TGTGCCAGCAGCCGTTCCTACAATGAGCAGTTCTTC. This encodes CASSRSYNEQFF.

Only a few counts were recorded for this clone. V gene TRBV28 combines with J gene TRBJ1-1, with a tentative D call TRBD1 (6 bases). The V end was cut by 5 bases, the J end by 0 bases, with 22 bases between. The germline CDR1 and CDR2 sequences are MDHEN and SYDVKM. The CDR3 totals 18 residues. CDR3: CASSLPGGGSTMNTEAFF. As DNA, the CDR3 is TGTGCCAGCAGTCTCCCCGGAGGGGGGTCAACTATGAACACTGAAGCTTTCTTT.

The CDR3 spells CASSDKSEQFF. CDR3 DNA sequence: TGTGCCAGCAGTGATAAAAGTGAGCAGTTCTTC. The chain carries TRBV6-1 and TRBJ2-1; D ambiguous. The CDR3 is 11 amino acids. The germline CDR1 and CDR2 sequences are MNHNS and SASEGT. V lost 3 bases and J lost 9, with 6 bases in between.

This clone came up once. The chain recombines TRBV28 with TRBJ1-1; D not resolved. The CDR3 totals 12 residues. V dropped 6 bases and J dropped 5 bases, with 10 bases sitting between them. Germline CDR1 MDHEN, CDR2 SYDVKM. CDR3 bases: TGTGCCAGCAGAAAAGTCGGGACTGAAGCTTTCTTT. Translation: CASRKVGTEAFF.

A remark on this clone: An end of the junction does not agree with germline; a read error may underlie this. The V and J genes are TRBV28 and TRBJ2-7; 10 bases agree with TRBD2. The CDR3 consists of 14 residues. Germline V gene data show CDR1 as MDHEN and CDR2 as SYDVKM. CDR3 in amino acids: CASSPSGRPYGQYF. CDR3 DNA sequence: TGTGCCAGCAGCCCTAGCGGGAGACCCTACGGGCAGTACTTC.

This chain links TRBV10-2 with TRBJ1-6, with D possibly TRBD1 on 6 matching bases. Trimming stripped 6 bases from V and 7 bases from J, with 19 bases between. The CDR3 has 16 amino acids. Germline V CDR1 and CDR2: WSHSY, SAAADI. CDR3 sequence: CASRAGEGLWNSPLHF. In nucleotides, the CDR3 is TGCGCCAGCAGGGCAGGGGAGGGACTATGGAATTCACCCCTCCACTTT.

The CDR3 loop reads CASSQSGIEKTQYF. The DNA for the CDR3 is TGTGCCAGCAGCCAAAGCGGGATTGAGAAGACCCAGTACTTC. The J gene is TRBJ2-5, the V gene TRBV4-2, with 7 bases aligning to TRBD2. The ends lost 2 bases at V and 6 bases at J; junction bases unmatched: 6. The CDR3 loop spans 14 amino acids. Germline CDR1 reads LGHNA; CDR2 reads YNFKEQ.

The genes are TRBV2 and TRBJ1-5, with TRBD1 as a possible D gene (5 bases). The CDR3 is 14 residues long. CDR1 and CDR2 (germline): SNHLY, FYNNEI. Trimming took off 8 bases at V and 7 bases at J, with 18 bases between the two ends. The CDR3 DNA follows: TGTGCCAGCGTGGGCCAGCGAGAGGGGCAGCCCCAGCATTTT. Translation: CASVGQREGQPQHF.

The rearrangement joins TRBV19 to TRBJ2-7; the D gene could be TRBD1 or TRBD2 (5 bases each). The V gene's germline CDR1 is LNHDA and CDR2 SQIVND (reference sequence). Trimming cost V 5 bases and J 4 bases, with 15 bases left between them. This CDR3 is built from 14 residues. CDR3 sequence (DNA): TGTGCCAGTAGTCCCCGGGACGGTCCATACGAGCAGTACTTC. Translating gives CASSPRDGPYEQYF.

V and J are TRBV19 and TRBJ2-3; no firm D call. The length of the CDR3 is 15 residues. V lost 1 base and J lost 4, with 12 bases in between. The V gene's germline CDR1 is LNHDA and CDR2 SQIVND (reference sequence). The chain's CDR3 is CASSIVPDPPDTQYF. The CDR3 DNA is TGTGCCAGTAGTATAGTCCCCGATCCACCAGATACGCAGTATTTT.

About this clone itself: In the same sample, other DNA sequences code for this CDR3. This rearrangement joins TRBV7-2 to TRBJ2-7; D could derive from TRBD1 or TRBD2 (7 bases each). CDR1 and CDR2 (germline): SGHTA, FQGNSA. The CDR3 length is 14 residues. V shed 5 bases and J shed 2 bases, with 13 bases lying between them. The CDR3 here is CASSPQGGTYEQYF. The CDR3 coding sequence is TGTGCCAGCAGCCCCCAGGGGGGGACCTACGAGCAGTACTTC.

This rearrangement joins TRBV7-3 to TRBJ2-7; 9 bases fit TRBD1. This CDR3 has 15 amino acids. Germline V gene lookup returns CDR1 SGHTA and CDR2 FQGTGA. The V gene end was trimmed by 5 bases and the J gene end by 3 bases; junction bases not matched to a gene: 8. CDR3 sequence reads: CASSTLPGQGYEQYF. In DNA form, the CDR3 reads TGTGCCAGCAGCACCCTGCCGGGACAGGGCTACGAGCAGTACTTC.

This rearrangement joins TRBV15 to TRBJ1-5, with TRBD1 matching over 8 bases. Trimming took 9 bases from V and 2 from J; bases not matched to a gene: 9. Germline CDR1 and CDR2: LNHNV and YYDKDF (reference sequence). CDR3 length equals 15 residues. The CDR3 DNA reads as TGTGCCACTGGGGCAGGGGGCGTTGGCAATCAGCCCCAGCATTTT. The encoded protein is CATGAGGVGNQPQHF.

The chain is built from TRBV29-1 and TRBJ2-1; D gene ambiguous. V was trimmed by 6 bases and J by 10 bases, leaving 19 bases between them. The CDR3 sequence is 13 residues long. In germline, CDR1 is SQVTM, CDR2 ANQGSEA. The CDR3 nucleotides read TGCAGCGTCGATCGTAAACTACAGAAGGAGCAGTTCTTC. Its protein product is CSVDRKLQKEQFF.

V and J are TRBV6-5 and TRBJ2-1, with D possibly being TRBD1 (6 bases). This CDR3 is built from 16 residues. V was shortened by 2 bases and J by 0 bases, with 11 bases between the two germline ends. Germline CDR1 MNHEY, CDR2 SVGAGI. The CDR3 coding sequence is TGTGCCAGCAGTTACACAGGGACCAGCTCCTACAATGAGCAGTTCTTC. Translating it yields CASSYTGTSSYNEQFF.

This chain connects TRBV30 to TRBJ2-4; unclear D gene. The CDR3 covers 12 residues. Trimming cost V 3 bases and J 2 bases, with 5 bases left between them. The germline gives CDR1 GTSNPN, CDR2 SVGIG (reference sequence). The CDR3 DNA sequence: TGTGCCTGGAGGCCTACCAAAAACATTCAGTACTTC. Translating gives CAWRPTKNIQYF.

J is TRBJ2-1 and V is TRBV7-9, with TRBD1 matching over 11 bases. V lost 3 bases to trimming and J lost 6 bases; unmatched junction nucleotides: 1. Germline CDR1 and CDR2: SEHNR and FQNEAQ (reference sequence). CDR3 length: 14 residues. In DNA form, the CDR3 reads TGTGCCAGCAGCTTCGGGACAGGGGGCAATGAGCAGTTCTTC. This sequence encodes CASSFGTGGNEQFF.

This clone came up many times. The CDR3 DNA follows: TGTGCCAGCAGCCAAGGTGCGGGGTACCTCTCGATGAGTGAAGCTTTCTTT. Translating gives CASSQGAGYLSMSEAFF. The chain employs TRBV14 and TRBJ1-1; D gene unclear. CDR3 length: 17 amino acids. V dropped 1 base and J dropped 7 bases, with 22 bases sitting between them. The V gene's germline CDR1 is SGHDN and CDR2 FVKESK. The full variable domain, in which reference TRBV14 and TRBJ1-1 provide the parts outside the CDR3, is EAGVTQFPSHSVIEKGQTVTLRCDPISGHDNLYWYRRVMGKEIKFLLHFVKESKQDESGMPNNRFLAERTGGTYSTLKVQPAELEDSGVYFCASSQGAGYLSMSEAFFGQGTRLTVV.

The V and J genes are TRBV7-9 and TRBJ2-1; 7 bases are a match to TRBD1. CDR3 length equals 14 residues. The germline CDR1 and CDR2 sequences are SEHNR and FQNEAQ (reference sequence). Trimming removed 3 bases from V and 3 bases from J; junction bases left unmatched: 2. CDR3 in DNA: TGTGCCAGCAGCTTCGGACAGGACTACAATGAGCAGTTCTTC. Amino acids: CASSFGQDYNEQFF.

The chain carries TRBV20-1 and TRBJ1-2; D is possibly TRBD1 (5 bases). Germline lookup yields CDR1 DFQATT and CDR2 SNEGSKA (reference sequence). The CDR3 length is 11 residues. V was trimmed by 5 bases and J by 5 bases, leaving 9 bases between them. CDR3 DNA sequence: TGCAGTGCTGGCCACAGGTATGGCTACACCTTC. Its protein is CSAGHRYGYTF.